What follows describes a single TCR beta chain. Its antigen is unknown. This sample was taken from a study of cytomegalovirus exposure and HLA in healthy donors. Study-level points and caveats: Prediction of most subjects' HLA-A and HLA-B alleles by TCR beta sequences was reportedly accurate. Associated with HLA alleles at 0.05 false discovery rate in a later analysis were around 15,000 TCR beta sequences.

CDR1 is SGHVS, CDR2 FNYEAQ, per germline. Losses at the gene ends were 5 bases for V and 0 bases for J; bases not matched to a gene: 6. CDR3 size: 16 residues. The PCR ran on 60 Vbeta and 13 Jbeta primers. The method was immunoSEQ multiplex PCR; TCRdb's version includes in-frame clones alone and lacks a portion of them. The sample records around 100,000 clones, approximately 80% being singletons. The chain couples TRBV7-6 to TRBJ2-1; 8 positions agree with TRBD1. The sequence was collected from a female donor in good health and CMV-seropositive. Sequenced material: PBMCs. CDR3 residues: CASSKGQASSYNEQFF. The CDR3 coding sequence is TGTGCCAGCAGCAAGGGACAGGCGAGCTCCTACAATGAGCAGTTCTTC.